The 2 T cell receptor beta chains given below trace back to one sample, sequenced in a study of post-analysis software for immune sequencing data. Study conclusions and caveats: Patients showed TRBV5-6, TRBV5-1 and TRBV20-1 among roughly 5 TRBV segments more frequent than in controls.

Researchers reported that TCR beta cDNA libraries carried unique molecular identifiers. TCRdb used MiXCR to reprocess the PCR reads, holding one entry per CDR3 protein. The sample consists of hundreds of thousands of distinct CDR3 sequences, about 50% of them appearing once. Their cognate antigens are unknown. Sequenced material: blood. The receptors come from a girl aged 10 to 17 with multiple sclerosis.

This clonotype was counted between two and nine times. This chain joins TRBV5-1 and TRBJ2-7; D is undetermined. The V end lost 4 bases, the J end lost 2 bases, and 13 bases lay between the germline ends. This CDR3 comprises 14 residues. Germline-derived CDR1 and CDR2 are SGHRS and YFSETQ. DNA for the CDR3: TGCGCCAGCAGCCCCTTGGCAGAAGCCTACGAGCAGTACTTC. Its translation: CASSPLAEAYEQYF.

This clonotype was seen only a few times. This rearrangement joins TRBV7-9 to TRBJ2-1; TRBD2 matches at 10 bases. The CDR3 length is 13 residues. Germline CDR1 is SEHNR and CDR2 is FQNEAQ (reference sequence). J was trimmed by 15 bases and V by 4 bases; bases with no gene match: 9. The CDR3 DNA reads TGTGCCAGCAGCTGGCTAGCGGGAGAAAATCGGTTCTTC. Amino acids: CASSWLAGENRFF.